The sequence of this T cell receptor (beta chain) was determined in a study of blood T cell repertoires in COVID-19. About the research overall: Both acute and convalescent COVID-19 samples were obtained from the United States, Italy and Spain. Sample material is recorded as cDNA or gDNA derived from T cells, B-cell-depleted T cells, or PBMCs.

Looked up from germline, CDR1 is KGHDR and CDR2 is SFDVKD. Trimming stripped 4 bases from V and 8 bases from J, with 17 bases between. The CDR3 has 15 amino acids. Profiled with immunoSEQ multiplex PCR; TCRdb holds only in-frame clones, not every one. The sample has tens of thousands of clones; around 87% are singletons. The chain combines TRBV24-1 with TRBJ2-1, with D possibly matching TRBD1 (6 bases). What was sequenced was peripheral blood. This clonotype was obtained from a human donor with acute or convalescent COVID-19. The donor label of this sample is uncertain. CDR3 DNA sequence: TGTGCCACCAGTGACCCCCCCAGAGGGGGAGATGAGCAGTTCTTC. It codes for CATSDPPRGGDEQFF.